These 12 T cell receptor beta chains share one sample of origin, sequenced in a study of T cell responses to AZD1222 COVID-19 vaccine. Some clones are missing from TCRdb's copy, which holds only in-frame ones; the method was immunoSEQ multiplex PCR. The table lists over 95,000 clones, approximately 90% of them singletons. The source was peripheral blood, collected on day 0 of AZD1222 vaccination. The receptors shown here come from an adult in good health.

This chain connects TRBV28 to TRBJ1-5; D might be TRBD1 (5 bases). Trimming removed 1 base at V and 6 bases at J, with 16 bases between. CDR3 length equals 16 residues. Germline CDR1 reads MDHEN; CDR2 reads SYDVKM. CDR3 sequence reads: CASSLFGGSTGQPQHF. The CDR3 DNA sequence: TGTGCCAGCAGTTTATTTGGGGGTAGTACCGGTCAGCCCCAGCATTTT.

The chain recombines TRBV6-5 with TRBJ1-2; maybe TRBD1 (5 bases). The V end lost 4 bases, the J end lost 7 bases, and 13 bases lay between the germline ends. Germline CDR1 MNHEY, CDR2 SVGAGI. This CDR3 region has 13 residues. CDR3 protein: CASSLWGEAGYTF. DNA of the CDR3: TGTGCCAGCAGTTTATGGGGCGAGGCTGGCTACACCTTC.

This clone appeared a few times. This sequence joins TRBV28 and TRBJ1-1, with D perhaps matching TRBD1 (6 bases). The ends were cut back, 6 bases at V and 12 bases at J, with 26 bases in the middle. Germline lookup yields CDR1 MDHEN and CDR2 SYDVKM. This CDR3 comprises 15 residues. DNA of the CDR3: TGTGCCAGCAGACCGTCGGCGGGGGCGACAAGTTTAACTTTCTTT. Its translation is CASRPSAGATSLTFF.

The V and J genes are TRBV4-1 and TRBJ2-1; 8 bases are shared with TRBD2. With 3 bases clipped from V and 9 bases from J, the junction kept 19 bases outside the gene matches. This CDR3 is 18 amino acids long. The germline V gene has CDR1 MGHRA and CDR2 YSYEKL. DNA of the CDR3: TGCGCCAGCAGCCACCTTCGGGGATCGCGGGAGGCATTTGGTGAGCAGTTCTTC. Its translation is CASSHLRGSREAFGEQFF.

The chain uses TRBV5-1 and TRBJ1-1, with 10 positions matching TRBD1. The J segment lost 4 bases and the V segment lost 4 bases, leaving 4 bases of the junction unmatched. Looked up from germline, CDR1 is SGHRS and CDR2 is YFSETQ. This CDR3 contains 14 residues. CDR3 sequence reads: CASSGQGGGTEAFF. DNA of the CDR3: TGCGCCAGCAGCGGACAGGGGGGAGGCACTGAAGCTTTCTTT.

V and J are TRBV27 and TRBJ2-5, with D perhaps being TRBD1 or TRBD2 (5 bases each). V was pared by 3 bases and J by 3 bases, with 14 bases between. This CDR3 spans 15 amino acids. Germline CDR1 MNHEY, CDR2 SMNVEV (reference sequence). The CDR3 loop is CASSLWDGEEETQYF. As DNA, the CDR3 is TGTGCCAGCAGTTTGTGGGACGGAGAAGAAGAGACCCAGTACTTC.

The V gene is TRBV30, the J gene TRBJ1-3; perhaps TRBD1 as D (5 bases). The CDR3 sequence is 12 residues long. Germline lookup yields CDR1 GTSNPN and CDR2 SVGIG (reference sequence). Trimming removed 4 bases from V and 2 bases from J, with 6 bases in between. This CDR3 is CAWKDTGNTIYF. As DNA, the CDR3 is TGTGCCTGGAAGGACACTGGAAACACCATATATTTT.

This clone occurred a few times. The chain recombines TRBV12-3 or TRBV12-4 with TRBJ2-5; D ambiguous. V gave up 5 bases and J gave up 7 bases, with 14 bases separating them. The CDR3 sequence is 13 residues long. DNA of the CDR3: TGTGCCAGCAGTCCACAGACCTTCGGGACCCAGTACTTC. Its protein is CASSPQTFGTQYF.

The V and J genes are TRBV9 and TRBJ2-7, with D perhaps matching TRBD1 (6 bases). The CDR3 runs 16 residues. Germline V gene sequence: CDR1 SGDLS, CDR2 YYNGEE. Trimming stripped 4 bases from V and 4 bases from J, with 21 bases between. CDR3 DNA sequence: TGTGCCAGCAGCCCTTCCCGGGACAACCTACGTTACGAGCAGTACTTC. Its protein is CASSPSRDNLRYEQYF.

This chain links TRBV2 with TRBJ2-1; D call uncertain. Trimming removed 10 bases from V and 9 bases from J, with 19 bases in between. This CDR3 has 13 amino acids. CDR1 and CDR2 (germline): SNHLY, FYNNEI. In nucleotides, the CDR3 is TGTGCCACCGGACCGCCCTTTGAGTCTGAGCAGTTCTTC. Its translation is CATGPPFESEQFF.

This clone was observed once. The genes are TRBV5-4 and TRBJ2-7, with 11 bases fitting TRBD2. CDR3 length equals 15 residues. Trimming cost V 4 bases and J 4 bases; bases outside gene matches: 7. Germline V lookup: CDR1 SGHNT, CDR2 YYREEE (reference sequence). The CDR3: CASSSTSGSVYEQYF. The CDR3 region has the DNA TGTGCCAGCAGCAGTACTAGCGGGAGTGTATACGAGCAGTACTTC.

This chain uses TRBV4-3 with TRBJ1-1, with 7 bases identical to TRBD1. CDR1 is LGHNA and CDR2 is YSLEER in the germline V gene. Unmatched junction bases numbered 5, after V lost 3 bases and J lost 7 bases. The CDR3 sequence is 13 residues long. CDR3 bases: TGCGCCAGCAGCCAGCAGAGACAGGGTGAAGCTTTCTTT. It codes for CASSQQRQGEAFF.